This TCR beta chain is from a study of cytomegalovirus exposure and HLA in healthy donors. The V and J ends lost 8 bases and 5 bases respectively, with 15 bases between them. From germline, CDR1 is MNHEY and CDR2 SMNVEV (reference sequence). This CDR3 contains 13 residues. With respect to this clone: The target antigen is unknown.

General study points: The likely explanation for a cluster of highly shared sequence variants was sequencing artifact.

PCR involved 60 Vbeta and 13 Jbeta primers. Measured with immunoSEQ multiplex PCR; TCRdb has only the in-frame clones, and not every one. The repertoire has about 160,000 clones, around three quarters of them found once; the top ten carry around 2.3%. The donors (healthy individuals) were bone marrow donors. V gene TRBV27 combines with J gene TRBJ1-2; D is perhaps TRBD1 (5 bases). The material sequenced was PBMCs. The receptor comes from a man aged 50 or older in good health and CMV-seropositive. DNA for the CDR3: TGTGCCAGCCGGGGGGGAGTTAGATATGGCTACACCTTC. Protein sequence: CASRGGVRYGYTF.